The clone carrying this T cell receptor (beta chain) was counted once. What it recognizes is unknown. A junction boundary mismatches the germline segment, possibly from a read error. The approximately 20-31 mg bulk tissue piece was not sorted before simultaneous RNA and DNA extraction. Each tumor had five separate regions sampled. Germline lookup yields CDR1 MNHNY and CDR2 SVGAGI (reference sequence). This CDR3 has 12 amino acids. These data are taken from a study of tumor-infiltrating lymphocytes in primary liver carcinoma. About the research overall: There were tumors of stage T1-T3 N0M0, each 4.2 to 10 cm across. Study-level points and caveats: Tumor-adjacent and tumor-blood pairs showed less overlap than tumor region pairs. A significantly higher top-250-clone fraction was recorded for tumors than for blood (p = 0.039).

TCR beta cDNA was prepared out of about 530 ng total RNA by means of a constant-region primer. Three nested multiplex PCR rounds of slightly modified ARM-PCR generated TCR beta libraries. With TRBV1-TRBV30 forward primers and a C-beta reverse primer, the first two PCR rounds were run for approximately 10 cycles each. TCRdb reprocessed the multiplex PCR reads via MiXCR and lists one record per CDR3 protein. The repertoire holds about 130,000 distinct CDR3 sequences, with 64% as singletons. Sequencing was performed on liver tumor tissue from sampling region 3. Described subset: tumor region T3, left-lateral pole. The chain couples TRBV6-6 to TRBJ2-1; D not resolved. The receptor's source is a woman aged 60 to 75 with primary liver carcinoma and hepatitis B virus infection. CDR3 nucleotides: TGTGCCAGCGGTCGGACCTACAATGAGCGGTTCTTC. Translating gives CASGRTYNERFF.